One and the same sample provided the 29 T cell receptor beta chains below, sequenced in a study of blood T cell repertoires in COVID-19. Profiled with immunoSEQ multiplex PCR; TCRdb holds only in-frame clones, not every one. The table shows 200,000 or so clones, with more than 85% occurring only once. Sequenced input: peripheral blood. The receptors come from a man aged 70-80 years with active or convalescent COVID-19.

Here the CDR3 reads CAISERERGREQFF. The CDR3 DNA is TGTGCCATCAGTGAGCGGGAGCGGGGAAGGGAGCAGTTCTTC. The V call is TRBV10-3, the J call TRBJ2-1, with 7 bases aligning to TRBD2. Looked up from germline, CDR1 is ENHRY and CDR2 is SYGVKD. The CDR3 extends over 14 amino acids. With V trimmed by 2 bases and J by 10 bases, 8 bases remained unmatched.

The chain joins TRBV5-1 to TRBJ2-7; D possibly corresponds to TRBD1 (5 bases). This CDR3 spans 14 amino acids. Per germline, CDR1 SGHRS and CDR2 YFSETQ. V was clipped by 0 bases and J by 4 bases, with 11 bases between them. CDR3 region: CASSLATANYEQYF. CDR3 nucleotide sequence: TGCGCCAGCAGCTTGGCGACAGCCAATTACGAGCAGTACTTC.

The chain employs TRBV13 and TRBJ1-4, with D maybe TRBD1 (5 bases). V dropped 7 bases and J dropped 4 bases, with 16 bases sitting between them. CDR3 length equals 15 residues. Germline V gene sequence: CDR1 PRHDT, CDR2 FYEKMQ (reference sequence). Here the CDR3 reads CASTSRQMNNEKLFF. The CDR3 nucleotides are TGTGCCAGCACCTCCAGACAGATGAATAATGAAAAACTGTTTTTT.

This clone was counted a single time. This sequence joins TRBV19 and TRBJ2-2; D not resolved. Germline V gene sequence: CDR1 LNHDA, CDR2 SQIVND (reference sequence). The CDR3 extends over 12 amino acids. V was cut by 6 bases and J by 3 bases, with 5 bases left in between. The CDR3 DNA is TGTGCCAGTAGCGTCGACACCGGGGAGCTGTTTTTT. Amino acids: CASSVDTGELFF. The full variable domain, completed using reference TRBV19 and TRBJ2-2, is DGGITQSPKYLFRKEGQNVTLSCEQNLNHDAMYWYRQDPGQGLRLIYYSQIVNDFQKGDIAEGYSVSREKKESFPLTVTSAQKNPTAFYLCASSVDTGELFFGEGSRLTVL.

The chain is built from TRBV3-1 (or the pseudogene TRBV3-2) and TRBJ2-1; tentative D call: TRBD1 (6 bases). The CDR3 sequence is 17 residues long. V was trimmed by 3 bases and J by 0 bases, leaving 15 bases between them. Germline assignment: CDR1 LGHDT and CDR2 YNNKEL (reference sequence). The CDR3: CASSHHFYRDSYNEQFF. In DNA, the CDR3 is TGTGCCAGCAGCCATCACTTCTACAGGGACTCCTACAATGAGCAGTTCTTC.

The rearrangement links TRBV30 to TRBJ1-5, with 9 bases that match TRBD1. CDR1 is GTSNPN and CDR2 is SVGIG in the germline V gene (reference sequence). CDR3 length: 14 residues. Trimming cost V 7 bases and J 0 bases; bases outside gene matches: 4. Here the CDR3 DNA reads TGTGCCTTCGGGACAGGGTCTAGCAATCAGCCCCAGCATTTT. It encodes CAFGTGSSNQPQHF. Variable domain in full (rest from reference TRBV30 and TRBJ1-5): SQTIHQWPATLVQPVGSPLSLECTVEGTSNPNLYWYRQAAGRGLQLLFYSVGIGQISSEVPQNLSASRPQDRQFILSSKKLLLSDSGFYLCAFGTGSSNQPQHFGDGTRLSIL.

The chain has TRBV7-9 and TRBJ1-2, with D perhaps matching TRBD1 (6 bases). The germline CDR1 and CDR2 sequences are SEHNR and FQNEAQ (reference sequence). The CDR3 spans 15 residues. V dropped 5 bases and J dropped 4 bases, with 17 bases sitting between them. CDR3 DNA sequence: TGTGCCAGCAGCCGGGGGGCAGGGGACGCCTATGGCTACACCTTC. Encoded protein: CASSRGAGDAYGYTF.

The genes are TRBV10-3 and TRBJ1-2; D gene uncertain. The CDR3 is 13 residues long. The V end lost 0 bases, the J end lost 4 bases, and 6 bases lay between the germline ends. Germline assignment: CDR1 ENHRY and CDR2 SYGVKD. The CDR3 here is CAISESYSYGYTF. The CDR3 coding sequence is TGTGCCATCAGTGAGTCGTACAGCTATGGCTACACCTTC.

V and J are TRBV30 and TRBJ1-6; 10 bases are a match to TRBD1. Trimming removed 4 bases from V and 9 bases from J; junction bases left unmatched: 6. The germline V gene encodes CDR1 GTSNPN and CDR2 SVGIG (reference sequence). CDR3 size: 14 residues. For the CDR3, the DNA is TGTGCCTGGACTGTGGGGACAGGGGTTTCACCCCTCCACTTT. Its protein product is CAWTVGTGVSPLHF.

The chain employs TRBV7-6 and TRBJ1-3; no reliable D call. Germline CDR1 and CDR2: SGHVS and FNYEAQ. The V end lost 1 base, the J end lost 2 bases, and 6 bases lay between the germline ends. The CDR3 length is 14 residues. CDR3: CASSLGAAGNTIYF. The CDR3 coding sequence is TGTGCCAGCAGCTTAGGAGCCGCTGGAAACACCATATATTTT.

The gene calls are TRBV2 and TRBJ1-5; D gene unclear. V was shortened by 1 base and J by 9 bases, with 19 bases between the two germline ends. This CDR3 is built from 16 residues. Germline V lookup: CDR1 SNHLY, CDR2 FYNNEI. CDR3 residues: CASSEGRSVASRPQHF. CDR3 nucleotides: TGTGCCAGCAGTGAAGGACGGAGTGTCGCTTCGCGGCCCCAGCATTTT.

The J gene is TRBJ1-1, the V gene TRBV10-3; D is uncertain. The germline gives CDR1 ENHRY, CDR2 SYGVKD. Trimming removed 4 bases at V and 1 base at J, with 7 bases between. The CDR3 sequence is 13 residues long. DNA for the CDR3: TGTGCCATCAGTGTTTCCGGGAACACTGAAGCTTTCTTT. It codes for CAISVSGNTEAFF.

V usage is TRBV15 and J usage is TRBJ1-3; D remains ambiguous. Trimming removed 0 bases at V and 2 bases at J, with 8 bases between. CDR1 and CDR2 from the germline V gene are LNHNV and YYDKDF (reference sequence). This CDR3 region has 15 residues. CDR3 DNA: TGTGCCACCAGCAGAGATCGGGGAGCTGGAAACACCATATATTTT. Encoded protein: CATSRDRGAGNTIYF. The variable domain in full, with the rest retrieved from reference TRBV15 and TRBJ1-3, is DAMVIQNPRYQVTQFGKPVTLSCSQTLNHNVMYWYQQKSSQAPKLLFHYYDKDFNNEADTPDNFQSRRPNTSFCFLDIRSPGLGDTAMYLCATSRDRGAGNTIYFGEGSWLTVV.

The chain links TRBV11-2 to TRBJ1-4; D unclear. V gave up 3 bases and J gave up 0 bases, with 8 bases separating them. The germline V gene encodes CDR1 SGHAT and CDR2 FQNNGV. This CDR3 is built from 15 residues. The CDR3 DNA follows: TGTGCCAGCAGCTTCACTTCGACAACTAATGAAAAACTGTTTTTT. It codes for CASSFTSTTNEKLFF.

Only one count was recorded for this clone. V usage is TRBV5-5 and J usage is TRBJ2-3; the D gene is possibly TRBD1 (6 bases). The germline gives CDR1 SGHKS, CDR2 YYEKEE (reference sequence). The CDR3 is made up of 16 amino acids. V lost 2 bases and J 0 bases, leaving 13 bases between the germline ends. The CDR3 loop is CASSFPPGVSTDTQYF. DNA for the CDR3: TGTGCCAGCAGCTTTCCCCCAGGGGTGAGCACAGATACGCAGTATTTT.

V is TRBV5-4 and J is TRBJ2-2, with D possibly being TRBD2 (6 bases). V shed 4 bases and J shed 7 bases, with 14 bases lying between them. The CDR3 covers 14 residues. The germline V gene has CDR1 SGHNT and CDR2 YYREEE (reference sequence). CDR3 sequence: CASSLGVADGELFF. CDR3 in DNA: TGTGCCAGCAGCCTTGGGGTAGCGGACGGGGAGCTGTTTTTT.

About this clone itself: One end of the junction fails to match germline, which may point to a read error. The chain has TRBV12-3 or TRBV12-4 and TRBJ2-7, with 16 bases matching TRBD2. The CDR3 contains 12 residues. The CDR3, as DNA: TGTGCCAGCGGAGCCGGGACTAGCGGGAGGGTCTTC. Protein: CASGAGTSGRVF.

The chain links TRBV10-3 to TRBJ1-2; 7 positions match TRBD1. The V segment lost 3 bases and the J segment 8 bases; nucleotides outside the gene matches: 6. Germline V gene lookup returns CDR1 ENHRY and CDR2 SYGVKD. The CDR3 consists of 13 residues. The CDR3 DNA is TGTGCCATCAGTGAAACAGGGGATCGGGGCTACACCTTC. Amino acid sequence: CAISETGDRGYTF.

V gene TRBV28 combines with J gene TRBJ1-2, with 9 bases matching TRBD1. CDR3 length: 14 residues. Germline V lookup: CDR1 MDHEN, CDR2 SYDVKM. Trimming took 3 bases from V and 6 from J; bases not matched to a gene: 5. The CDR3 DNA follows: TGTGCCAGCAGTTTGGGGACAGGGTGGAATGGCTACACCTTC. Translation gives CASSLGTGWNGYTF.

The genes are TRBV14 and TRBJ2-1, with D possibly being TRBD1 (6 bases). Germline CDR1 is SGHDN and CDR2 is FVKESK. V lost 0 bases and J lost 4, with 10 bases in between. This CDR3 has 15 residues. The CDR3 loop reads CASSQDRGLYNEQFF. CDR3 sequence (DNA): TGTGCCAGCAGCCAAGACAGGGGATTATACAATGAGCAGTTCTTC.

The rearrangement uses TRBV15 and TRBJ1-4, with D unclear. V lost 1 base and J lost 5, with 5 bases in between. Looked up from germline, CDR1 is LNHNV and CDR2 is YYDKDF (reference sequence). This CDR3 has 13 residues. CDR3 region: CATSRGQNEKLFF. In nucleotides, the CDR3 is TGTGCCACCAGCAGAGGGCAGAATGAAAAACTGTTTTTT.

This clone has just a few counts. The chain joins TRBV11-2 to TRBJ2-7; the match to TRBD1 covers 7 bases. The length of the CDR3 is 13 residues. The V gene's germline CDR1 is SGHAT and CDR2 FQNNGV. The V gene end was trimmed by 6 bases and the J gene end by 2 bases; junction bases not matched to a gene: 4. The CDR3 loop is CASRQDRTYEQYF. DNA of the CDR3: TGTGCCAGCAGGCAGGACAGGACCTACGAGCAGTACTTC.

This chain connects TRBV5-4 to TRBJ2-3; D possibly corresponds to TRBD1 (6 bases). CDR3 size: 15 residues. V was trimmed by 5 bases and J by 5 bases, leaving 18 bases between them. Germline V lookup: CDR1 SGHNT, CDR2 YYREEE (reference sequence). In DNA, the CDR3 is TGTGCCAGCAGTGGGGTCACAGGGAGAGGAGATACGCAGTATTTT. It specifies CASSGVTGRGDTQYF.

The gene calls are TRBV28 and TRBJ2-7; 7 bases are a match to TRBD1. Trimming removed 4 bases from V and 1 base from J; junction bases left unmatched: 7. Germline V gives CDR1 MDHEN, CDR2 SYDVKM. The CDR3 extends over 15 amino acids. This chain's CDR3 is CASSSSDRSSYEQYF. In DNA, the CDR3 is TGTGCCAGCAGTTCATCGGACAGGAGTTCCTACGAGCAGTACTTC.

The chain uses TRBV27 and TRBJ2-7; TRBD1 aligns across 8 bases. CDR3 length: 14 amino acids. The ends lost 7 bases at V and 5 bases at J; junction bases unmatched: 10. Germline CDR1 MNHEY, CDR2 SMNVEV (reference sequence). DNA for the CDR3: TGTGCCAGCAACCCAGGGGGCGCCGGGAACGAGCAGTACTTC. Its protein product is CASNPGGAGNEQYF.

There are a few counts of this clone. The V gene is TRBV28, the J gene TRBJ2-4, with D possibly matching TRBD1 (6 bases). The length of the CDR3 is 18 residues. Germline CDR1 MDHEN, CDR2 SYDVKM. V lost 4 bases and J 0 bases, leaving 19 bases between the germline ends. The chain's CDR3 is CASSSPLTARGAKNIQYF. The CDR3 DNA reads TGTGCCAGCAGTTCCCCCTTGACAGCCAGGGGAGCCAAAAACATTCAGTACTTC.

This chain joins TRBV24-1 and TRBJ2-5, with 8 bases identical to TRBD1. This CDR3 contains 13 residues. V gave up 9 bases and J gave up 1 base; unmatched junction bases: 3. In germline, CDR1 is KGHDR, CDR2 SFDVKD. The CDR3 sequence: CATGTGGQETQYF. Here the CDR3 DNA reads TGTGCCACCGGAACAGGGGGCCAAGAGACCCAGTACTTC.

The V gene is TRBV14, the J gene TRBJ1-1; D call uncertain. Germline CDR1 reads SGHDN; CDR2 reads FVKESK. CDR3 length: 14 amino acids. Trimming took 1 base from V and 1 from J, leaving 7 bases between them. CDR3 DNA: TGTGCCAGCAGCCAAGTTCGAGGGAACACTGAAGCTTTCTTT. This encodes CASSQVRGNTEAFF.

This rearrangement joins TRBV28 to TRBJ2-7; 10 nucleotides line up with TRBD2. The CDR3 spans 17 residues. V was pared by 5 bases and J by 3 bases, with 13 bases of the junction left unmatched. In germline, CDR1 is MDHEN, CDR2 SYDVKM. The CDR3 region has the DNA TGTGCCAGCAGTCCGCCACTAGCGGGGTCCCTAATCTACGAGCAGTACTTC. It specifies CASSPPLAGSLIYEQYF. Based on the CDR3 plus reference TRBV28 and TRBJ2-7, the full variable domain is DVKVTQSSRYLVKRTGEKVFLECVQDMDHENMFWYRQDPGLGLRLIYFSYDVKMKEKGDIPEGYSVSREKKERFSLILESASTNQTSMYLCASSPPLAGSLIYEQYFGPGTRLTVT.